This passage covers 17 T cell receptor beta chains from one sample sequenced in a study of CD8+CD57+ T cells in acquired aplastic anemia. Whoever was chosen for sequencing had shown CD8+CD57+ cell expansion by flow cytometry. Genomic DNA served as template for TCR beta VDJ and CDR3 profiling. TCRdb recomputed calls from the reads with MiXCR, one row per CDR3 protein. Of just over 450,000 distinct CDR3 sequences in the sample, around 30% were seen once. The sample was sorted CD4+, CD8+, or CD8+CD57+ T cells (not recorded which) from PBMCs. These receptors were collected from a human donor with aplastic anemia.

This clonotype was picked up many times. Here the CDR3 DNA reads TGTGCCAGTAGTTCGCGTCGACAGGGGCGAATAACAGCGTTTGAAGCTTTCTTT. The encoded protein is CASSSRRQGRITAFEAFF. V is TRBV19 and J is TRBJ1-1; 8 bases align to TRBD1. Germline trimming cut 5 bases from V and 7 bases from J; bases unmatched to any gene: 21. The CDR3 contains 18 residues. The germline V gene encodes CDR1 LNHDA and CDR2 SQIVND (reference sequence).

The chain recombines TRBV11-2 with TRBJ2-5, with 8 bases fitting TRBD2. Germline CDR1 SGHAT, CDR2 FQNNGV. This CDR3 spans 15 amino acids. Unmatched junction bases numbered 8, after V lost 5 bases and J lost 3 bases. CDR3 sequence reads: CASSHPGLEKETQYF. The CDR3 DNA sequence: TGTGCCAGCAGCCACCCGGGACTAGAGAAAGAGACCCAGTACTTC. Full variable domain (missing parts from reference TRBV11-2 and TRBJ2-5): EAGVAQSPRYKIIEKRQSVAFWCNPISGHATLYWYQQILGQGPKLLIQFQNNGVVDDSQLPKDRFSAERLKGVDSTLKIQPAKLEDSAVYLCASSHPGLEKETQYFGPGTRLLVL.

The chain is built from TRBV7-6 and TRBJ1-6, with a weak D call TRBD1 (6 bases). V dropped 5 bases and J dropped 0 bases, with 17 bases sitting between them. Germline V lookup: CDR1 SGHVS, CDR2 FNYEAQ. CDR3 length: 18 amino acids. The DNA of the CDR3 is TGTGCCAGCAGCCAAAAGACAGGCCCGAGCTCCTATAATTCACCCCTCCACTTT. It encodes CASSQKTGPSSYNSPLHF.

This clonotype was seen a handful of times. The chain has TRBV20-1 and TRBJ1-2; D unresolved. Germline V gene data show CDR1 as DFQATT and CDR2 as SNEGSKA (reference sequence). Between the trimmed V and J ends, which lost 5 bases and 5 bases, there was a span of 21 bases. CDR3 length: 15 amino acids. The CDR3 region is CSARVQRAGLYGYTF. The CDR3 DNA sequence: TGCAGTGCTCGTGTCCAACGCGCAGGTCTATATGGCTACACCTTC.

The CDR3, as DNA: TGTGCCAGCAGTGCGACAGGGGTAGGCTACACCTTC. This encodes CASSATGVGYTF. The chain joins TRBV25-1 to TRBJ1-2; 8 bases align to TRBD1. V dropped 4 bases and J dropped 8; count of bases not matched to a gene: 3. Germline CDR1 MGHDK, CDR2 SYGVNS. This CDR3 spans 12 amino acids.

Only a few counts were recorded for this clonotype. The junction differs from germline at one of its ends, possibly a read error. The chain couples TRBV10-3 to TRBJ1-1; D uncertain. Germline V lookup: CDR1 ENHRY, CDR2 SYGVKD. The CDR3 runs to 17 residues. The CDR3 DNA reads TGTGCCAGCAGTGACTCAATCCGGGTTGGGAGAGGCACTGAAGCTTTCTTT. Residues: CASSDSIRVGRGTEAFF.

This sequence joins TRBV5-1 and TRBJ1-4; 8 positions agree with TRBD1. Germline V gene sequence: CDR1 SGHRS, CDR2 YFSETQ. The CDR3 is 14 amino acids. Trimming removed 4 bases from V and 4 bases from J; junction bases left unmatched: 3. CDR3 amino acids: CASSEGQDNEKLFF. Written as DNA, the CDR3 is TGCGCCAGCAGCGAGGGACAGGATAATGAAAAACTGTTTTTT. Drawing the rest from reference TRBV5-1 and TRBJ1-4, the complete variable domain is KAGVTQTPRYLIKTRGQQVTLSCSPISGHRSVSWYQQTPGQGLQFLFEYFSETQRNKGNFPGRFSGRQFSNSRSEMNVSTLELGDSALYLCASSEGQDNEKLFFGSGTQLSVL.

The V call is TRBV2, the J call TRBJ1-3; D unclear. V lost 1 base to trimming and J lost 0 bases, with 10 bases between them. CDR1 and CDR2 from the germline V gene are SNHLY and FYNNEI. The CDR3 sequence is 16 residues long. The CDR3 region is CASSEDYASSGNTIYF. In nucleotides, the CDR3 is TGTGCCAGCAGTGAAGACTACGCAAGCTCTGGAAACACCATATATTTT.

This clonotype has more than one count but fewer than ten. The chain is built from TRBV6-1 and TRBJ1-6; D ambiguous. Germline V gives CDR1 MNHNS, CDR2 SASEGT. V dropped 3 bases and J dropped 10 bases, with 13 bases sitting between them. The CDR3 runs to 14 residues. Here the CDR3 reads CASSEQKRRSPLHF. The CDR3 nucleotides are TGTGCCAGCAGTGAGCAGAAAAGAAGGTCACCCCTCCACTTT.

The genes are TRBV2 and TRBJ1-4; possible D gene TRBD1, 6 bases. V lost 6 bases, J lost 3 bases, and 14 bases lay in between. Germline assignment: CDR1 SNHLY and CDR2 FYNNEI. This CDR3 has 15 residues. CDR3 coding DNA: TGTGCCAGCAGCCTAGGGGGTCGGTCTAATGAAAAACTGTTTTTT. Translation: CASSLGGRSNEKLFF.

The chain links TRBV5-1 to TRBJ2-7; D gene unclear. The CDR3 length is 13 residues. Germline CDR1 and CDR2: SGHRS and YFSETQ. Trimming cost V 3 bases and J 3 bases, with 10 bases left between them. This CDR3 is CASSSGSLYEQYF. In DNA, the CDR3 is TGCGCCAGCAGCTCGGGTAGCCTCTACGAGCAGTACTTC.

Concerning this clonotype itself: With a much larger clone just one base away, this may be a read error. V is TRBV20-1 and J is TRBJ2-7, with 8 positions matching TRBD2. The CDR3 runs to 14 residues. Germline V lookup: CDR1 DFQATT, CDR2 SNEGSKA (reference sequence). The DNA for the CDR3 is TGCACTGCTCCGCGAGCGGGAGTGTTCTACGAGCAGTACTTC. This translates into CTAPRAGVFYEQYF.

This clonotype was observed at least ten times. The gene calls are TRBV9 and TRBJ1-6; D uncertain. V lost 3 bases and J lost 7, with 20 bases in between. The CDR3 loop spans 17 amino acids. Per germline, CDR1 SGDLS and CDR2 YYNGEE. CDR3 protein: CASSAQGGLSSNSPLHF. CDR3 DNA sequence: TGTGCCAGCAGCGCGCAAGGAGGGTTGTCCTCAAATTCACCCCTCCACTTT.

At least ten counts were recorded for this clonotype. This chain joins TRBV15 and TRBJ2-1; 8 bases fit TRBD2. This CDR3 region has 14 residues. The trim removed 4 bases at V and 5 bases at J, leaving 4 bases unmatched. Germline V gene lookup returns CDR1 LNHNV and CDR2 YYDKDF (reference sequence). CDR3 sequence: CATSMIAGNNEQFF. As DNA, the CDR3 is TGTGCCACCAGCATGATAGCGGGAAACAATGAGCAGTTCTTC.

As to this clonotype: A much larger clone lies a single base off, so this may be a read error. This sequence joins TRBV2 and TRBJ2-7, with TRBD2 matching over 10 bases. The germline V gene has CDR1 SNHLY and CDR2 FYNNEI. This CDR3 is 17 amino acids long. In nucleotides, the CDR3 is TGTGCCAGCAGTGGGACTAGCGGACTACCGAGCTCCTACGAGCAGCACTTC. Amino acid sequence: CASSGTSGLPSSYEQHF. Variable domain in full (rest from reference TRBV2 and TRBJ2-7): EPEVTQTPSHQVTQMGQEVILRCVPISNHLYFYWYRQILGQKVEFLVSFYNNEISEKSEIFDDQFSVERPDGSNFTLKIRSTKLEDSAMYFCASSGTSGLPSSYEQHFGPGTRLTVT.

The chain carries TRBV11-2 and TRBJ1-5; the match to TRBD1 covers 10 bases. The CDR3 spans 16 residues. J lost 1 base, V lost 5 bases, and 5 bases had no gene match. Germline V lookup: CDR1 SGHAT, CDR2 FQNNGV. CDR3 sequence reads: CASSPGTGESNQPQHF. For the CDR3, the DNA is TGTGCCAGCAGCCCCGGGACAGGGGAGAGCAATCAGCCCCAGCATTTT.

There are many counts of this clonotype. This chain joins TRBV7-8 and TRBJ1-5; the match to TRBD1 covers 9 bases. CDR1 is SGHVS and CDR2 is FQNEAQ in the germline V gene. Trimming at V came to 5 bases and at J to 3 bases, leaving 5 bases not matched to a gene. This CDR3 comprises 15 residues. The CDR3 DNA follows: TGTGCCAGCAGCGCGCGGGACAGGGTCAATCAGCCCCAGCATTTT. Protein: CASSARDRVNQPQHF.